This paragraph covers one TCR beta chain sequence. CD8 cells classed as naive were CD45RO-negative and positively selected for CCR7, excluding terminally differentiated effector memory CD45RA+ cells. V was shortened by 1 base and J by 5 bases, with 7 bases between the two germline ends. The germline V gene encodes CDR1 SGHRS and CDR2 YFSETQ. This CDR3 has 13 residues. The authors split each subset's genomic DNA evenly across several immunoSEQ plates. Data came from immunoSEQ multiplex PCR; TCRdb stores just in-frame clones and leaves some out. The data show approximately 810,000 clones, about 91% seen once. These data come from a study of shared clonotypes between healthy human individuals. Study context: The cohort comprised a couple of women and a few men. Their ages spanned 18 to 49 years. CD4 naive and CD4 memory each took three plates per donor, while CD8 naive took two and CD8 memory one.

The sequenced sample was naive CD8+ T cells sorted from blood. The J gene is TRBJ1-5, the V gene TRBV5-1, with D unclear. The clonotype originates from a man under 40 in good health. The CDR3 protein is CASSLFGDQPQHF. The CDR3 DNA is TGCGCCAGCAGCTTGTTTGGGGATCAGCCCCAGCATTTT.